This T cell receptor (beta chain) emerged from a study of CD8+ T cells in alopecia areata. It was cDNA, reverse transcribed from extracted RNA, that served as the sequencing template. Sequencing was performed with immunoSEQ multiplex PCR; in TCRdb, only in-frame clones are kept and a portion is missing. There are 93,000 or so clones in the sample; more than 75% occur only once, and roughly 10% lies in the top ten. The treatment: oral pan-JAK inhibitor, 5-10 mg twice daily. This clonotype was sampled from a human donor with alopecia areata. Sequences were derived from CD8+ T cells sorted from blood, sampled at approximately week 30, from a patient treated with tofacitinib.

CDR3 in DNA: TGTGCCAGCAGTTTAGATCTCCAGCGGGGGATGACCGGGGAGCTGTTTTTT. Protein product: CASSLDLQRGMTGELFF. V gene TRBV27 combines with J gene TRBJ2-2; TRBD2 matches at 8 bases. This CDR3 is 17 amino acids long. The germline V gene has CDR1 MNHEY and CDR2 SMNVEV (reference sequence). The J segment lost 5 bases and the V segment lost 2 bases, leaving 10 bases of the junction unmatched.